A single sample gave rise to the 2 T cell receptor beta chains below, sequenced in a study of blood T cell repertoires in COVID-19. Here immunoSEQ multiplex PCR was the method, and the copy in TCRdb shows in-frame clones only, minus some. The sample carries 350,000 or so clones, around 90% recorded once. Sequencing used peripheral blood. Receptor source: a man between 18 and 29 years old with active or convalescent COVID-19.

The count of this clone is one. The rearrangement links TRBV11-3 to TRBJ2-5; D is perhaps TRBD2 (7 bases). V lost 1 base to trimming and J lost 5 bases, with 14 bases between them. The CDR3 covers 15 residues. Germline V gene lookup returns CDR1 SGHNT and CDR2 YENEEA. The DNA for the CDR3 is TGTGCCAGCAGCTTAGTACGGGGGGCCGGTGAGACCCAGTACTTC. Amino acid sequence: CASSLVRGAGETQYF.

The V gene is TRBV27, the J gene TRBJ1-1; D uncertain. The germline V gene encodes CDR1 MNHEY and CDR2 SMNVEV (reference sequence). V lost 5 bases and J 6 bases, leaving 19 bases between the germline ends. The CDR3 runs to 15 residues. In DNA, the CDR3 is TGTGCCAGCAGTCTAAACGGGATAGCCAGAGCTGAAGCTTTCTTT. It yields the protein CASSLNGIARAEAFF.